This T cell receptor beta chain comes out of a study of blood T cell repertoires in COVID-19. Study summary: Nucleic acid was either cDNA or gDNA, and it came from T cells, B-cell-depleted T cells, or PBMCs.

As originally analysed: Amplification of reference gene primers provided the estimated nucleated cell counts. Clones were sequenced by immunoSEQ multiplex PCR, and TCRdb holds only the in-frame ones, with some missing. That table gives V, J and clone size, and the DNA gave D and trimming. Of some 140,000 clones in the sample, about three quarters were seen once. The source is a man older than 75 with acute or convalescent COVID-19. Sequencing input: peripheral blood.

The CDR3 DNA reads TGTGCCAGCAGTGACAGGCAGGGGAATTCACCCCTCCACTTT. It codes for CASSDRQGNSPLHF. The genes are TRBV6-1 and TRBJ1-6; tentative D call: TRBD1 (6 bases). The CDR3 extends over 14 amino acids. Trimming pared 3 bases from V and 7 bases from J, leaving 10 bases between. CDR1 is MNHNS and CDR2 is SASEGT in the germline V gene.